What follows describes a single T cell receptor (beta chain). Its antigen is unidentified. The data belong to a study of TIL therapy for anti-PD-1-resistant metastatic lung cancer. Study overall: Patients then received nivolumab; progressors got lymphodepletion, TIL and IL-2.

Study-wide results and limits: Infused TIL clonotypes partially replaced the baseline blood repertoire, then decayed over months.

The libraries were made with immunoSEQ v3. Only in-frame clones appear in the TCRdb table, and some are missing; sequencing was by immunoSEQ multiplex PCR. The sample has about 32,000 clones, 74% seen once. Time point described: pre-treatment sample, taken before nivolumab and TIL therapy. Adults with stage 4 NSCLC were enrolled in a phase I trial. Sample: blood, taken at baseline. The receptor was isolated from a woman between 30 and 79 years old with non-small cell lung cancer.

The CDR3 sequence: CASKRQGGYGYTF. CDR3 coding DNA: TGTGCCAGCAAGAGACAGGGTGGCTATGGCTACACCTTC. V is TRBV6-5 and J is TRBJ1-2; 7 positions match TRBD1. From germline, CDR1 is MNHEY and CDR2 SVGAGI. After removal of 7 bases from V and 4 bases from J, the junction contained 6 bases not matched to a gene. The CDR3 runs 13 residues.